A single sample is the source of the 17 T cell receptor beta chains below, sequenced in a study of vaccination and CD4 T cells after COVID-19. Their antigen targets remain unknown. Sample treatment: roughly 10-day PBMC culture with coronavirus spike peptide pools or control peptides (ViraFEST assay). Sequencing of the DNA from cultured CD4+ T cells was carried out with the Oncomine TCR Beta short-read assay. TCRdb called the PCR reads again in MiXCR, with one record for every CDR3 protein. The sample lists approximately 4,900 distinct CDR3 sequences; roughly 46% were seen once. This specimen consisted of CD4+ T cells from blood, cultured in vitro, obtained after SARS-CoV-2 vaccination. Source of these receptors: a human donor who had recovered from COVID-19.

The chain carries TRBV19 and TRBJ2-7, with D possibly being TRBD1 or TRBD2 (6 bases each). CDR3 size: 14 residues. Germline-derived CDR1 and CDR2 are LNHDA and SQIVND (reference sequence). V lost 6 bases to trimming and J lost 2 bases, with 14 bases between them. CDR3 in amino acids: CASSPVEGAYEQYF. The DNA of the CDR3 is TGTGCCAGTAGCCCCGTGGAGGGGGCCTACGAGCAGTACTTC. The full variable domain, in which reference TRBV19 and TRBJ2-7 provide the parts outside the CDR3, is DGGITQSPKYLFRKEGQNVTLSCEQNLNHDAMYWYRQDPGQGLRLIYYSQIVNDFQKGDIAEGYSVSREKKESFPLTVTSAQKNPTAFYLCASSPVEGAYEQYFGPGTRLTVT.

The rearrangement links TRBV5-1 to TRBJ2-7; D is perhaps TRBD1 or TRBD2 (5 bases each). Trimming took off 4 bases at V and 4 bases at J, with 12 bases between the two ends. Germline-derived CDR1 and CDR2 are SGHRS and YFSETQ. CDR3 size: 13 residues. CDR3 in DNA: TGCGCCAGCAGCCTGGACACGGGATACGAGCAGTACTTC. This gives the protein CASSLDTGYEQYF.

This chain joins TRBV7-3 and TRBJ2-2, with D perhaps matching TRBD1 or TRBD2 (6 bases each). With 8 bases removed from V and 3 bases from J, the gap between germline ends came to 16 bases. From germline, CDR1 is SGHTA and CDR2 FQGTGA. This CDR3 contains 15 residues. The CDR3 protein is CASAWTGGDTGELFF. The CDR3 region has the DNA TGTGCCAGCGCTTGGACCGGGGGCGACACCGGGGAGCTGTTTTTT.

The CDR3 DNA follows: TGTGCCAGCAGTGAATCCCCGTCGACAGTCACTAGCGGGAGGGCCACAGATACGCAGTATTTT. Residues: CASSESPSTVTSGRATDTQYF. This rearrangement joins TRBV25-1 to TRBJ2-3; 13 nucleotides line up with TRBD2. CDR3 length equals 21 residues. V lost 1 base to trimming and J lost 2 bases; unmatched junction nucleotides: 15. Looked up from germline, CDR1 is MGHDK and CDR2 is SYGVNS.

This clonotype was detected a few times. In DNA, the CDR3 is TGTGCGTCAGCTGTAGCAGGGCTGGATTCACCCCTCCACTTT. It codes for CASAVAGLDSPLHF. The rearrangement links TRBV6-1 to TRBJ1-6; D is perhaps TRBD1 (5 bases). The V gene's germline CDR1 is MNHNS and CDR2 SASEGT. The CDR3 runs to 14 residues.

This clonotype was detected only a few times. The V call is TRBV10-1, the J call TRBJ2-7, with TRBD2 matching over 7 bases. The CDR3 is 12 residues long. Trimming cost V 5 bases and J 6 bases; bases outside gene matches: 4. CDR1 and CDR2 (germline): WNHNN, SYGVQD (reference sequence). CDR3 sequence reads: CASSLASGEQYF. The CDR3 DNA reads TGCGCCAGCAGTTTGGCTAGCGGCGAGCAGTACTTC.

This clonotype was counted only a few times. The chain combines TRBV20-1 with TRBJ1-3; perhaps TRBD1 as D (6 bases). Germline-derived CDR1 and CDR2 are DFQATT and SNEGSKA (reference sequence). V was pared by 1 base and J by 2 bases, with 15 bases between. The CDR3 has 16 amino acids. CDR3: CSARVAQGPTGNTIYF. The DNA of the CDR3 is TGCAGTGCTAGAGTCGCGCAGGGGCCCACTGGAAACACCATATATTTT.

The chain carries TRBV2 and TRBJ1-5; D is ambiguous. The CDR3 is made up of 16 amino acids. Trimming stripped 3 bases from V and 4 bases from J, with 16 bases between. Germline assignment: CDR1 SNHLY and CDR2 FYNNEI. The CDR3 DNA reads TGTGCCAGCAGTGACGGCTCCGGAAGAGGGAATCAGCCCCAGCATTTT. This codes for CASSDGSGRGNQPQHF.

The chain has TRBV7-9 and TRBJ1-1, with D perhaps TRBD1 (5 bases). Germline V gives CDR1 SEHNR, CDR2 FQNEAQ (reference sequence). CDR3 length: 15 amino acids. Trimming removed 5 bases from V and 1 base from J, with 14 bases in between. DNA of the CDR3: TGTGCCAGCAGCCCCACCGGGGCGCAGAACACTGAAGCTTTCTTT. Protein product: CASSPTGAQNTEAFF.

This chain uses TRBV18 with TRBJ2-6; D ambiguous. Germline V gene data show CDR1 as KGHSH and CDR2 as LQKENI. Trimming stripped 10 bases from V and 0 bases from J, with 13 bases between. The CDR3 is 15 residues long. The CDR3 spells CATPTESSGANVLTF. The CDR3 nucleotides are TGTGCCACCCCGACCGAGAGCTCTGGGGCCAACGTCCTGACTTTC. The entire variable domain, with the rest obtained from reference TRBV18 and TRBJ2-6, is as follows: NAGVMQNPRHLVRRRGQEARLRCSPMKGHSHVYWYRQLPEEGLKFMVYLQKENIIDESGMPKERFSAEFPKEGPSILRIQQVVRGDSAAYFCATPTESSGANVLTFGAGSRLTVL.

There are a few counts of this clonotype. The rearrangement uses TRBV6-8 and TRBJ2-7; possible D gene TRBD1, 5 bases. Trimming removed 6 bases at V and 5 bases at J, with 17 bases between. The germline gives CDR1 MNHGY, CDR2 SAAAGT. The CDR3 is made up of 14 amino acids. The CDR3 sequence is CASRAGPRAHEQYF. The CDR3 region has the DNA TGTGCCAGCAGGGCAGGGCCGAGAGCCCACGAGCAGTACTTC.

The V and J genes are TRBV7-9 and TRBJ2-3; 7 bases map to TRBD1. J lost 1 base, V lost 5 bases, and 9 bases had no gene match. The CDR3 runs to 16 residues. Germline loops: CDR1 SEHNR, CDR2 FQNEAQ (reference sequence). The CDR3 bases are TGTGCCAGCAGCCCGAGCCCGGGACAGCGCACAGATACGCAGTATTTT. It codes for CASSPSPGQRTDTQYF.

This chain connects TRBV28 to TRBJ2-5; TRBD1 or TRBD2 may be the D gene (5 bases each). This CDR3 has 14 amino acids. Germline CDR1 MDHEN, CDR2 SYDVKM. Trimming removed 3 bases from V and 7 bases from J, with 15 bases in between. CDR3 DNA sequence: TGTGCCAGCAGTTTTTTGGGGGACCGGGGGACCCAGTACTTC. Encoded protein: CASSFLGDRGTQYF.

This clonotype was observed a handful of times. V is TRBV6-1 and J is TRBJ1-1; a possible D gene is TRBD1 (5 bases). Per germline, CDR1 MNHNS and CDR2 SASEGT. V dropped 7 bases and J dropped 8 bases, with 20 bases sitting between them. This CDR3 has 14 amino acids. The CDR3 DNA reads TGTGCCAGCATCATCGAAAGGGACGGTTCGGAAGCTTTCTTT. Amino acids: CASIIERDGSEAFF.

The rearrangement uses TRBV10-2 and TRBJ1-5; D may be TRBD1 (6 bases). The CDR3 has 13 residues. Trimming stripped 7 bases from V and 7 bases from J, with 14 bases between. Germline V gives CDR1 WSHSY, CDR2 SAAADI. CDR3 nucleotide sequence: TGCGCCAGCACCTGGGGGGCGGGACAGCCCCAGCATTTT. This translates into CASTWGAGQPQHF.

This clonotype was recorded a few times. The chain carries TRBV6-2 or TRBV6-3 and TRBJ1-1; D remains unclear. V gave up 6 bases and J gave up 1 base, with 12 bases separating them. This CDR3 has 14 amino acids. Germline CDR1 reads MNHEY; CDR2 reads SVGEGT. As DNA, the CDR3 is TGTGCCAGCAGCTCCCCGGACGGGAACACTGAAGCTTTCTTT. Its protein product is CASSSPDGNTEAFF.

The CDR3 sequence is CSARQWRDLNTQYF. The CDR3 DNA sequence: TGCAGTGCTAGGCAGTGGCGGGACTTGAATACGCAGTATTTT. The chain employs TRBV20-1 and TRBJ2-3; perhaps TRBD2 as D (6 bases). Trimming removed 3 bases at V and 7 bases at J, with 17 bases between. The CDR3 totals 14 residues. Germline V CDR1 and CDR2: DFQATT, SNEGSKA (reference sequence).